The 29 T cell receptor beta chains in this list originate from one sample, sequenced in a study of shared clonotypes between healthy human individuals. Profiled with immunoSEQ multiplex PCR; TCRdb holds only in-frame clones, not every one. The sample contains millions of clones, over 85% of which appear only once. What was sequenced was naive CD4+ T cells sorted from blood. Subset defined: CD45RA+ positively selected. The receptors come from a man between 18 and 29 years old in good health.

About this clone: This sample includes further DNA sequences coding for the same CDR3. The rearrangement uses TRBV10-1 and TRBJ2-7, with 9 bases identical to TRBD1. This CDR3 spans 13 amino acids. Germline assignment: CDR1 WNHNN and CDR2 SYGVQD (reference sequence). J gave up 6 bases and V 5 bases, and 5 bases lay outside the gene matches. The DNA for the CDR3 is TGCGCCAGCAGTCGGGACAGGGCGGGCGAGCAGTACTTC. This translates into CASSRDRAGEQYF.

CDR3 nucleotides: TGTGCCAGCTCACCACAGGGGGTCGGGAATGAGCAGTTCTTC. Translation gives CASSPQGVGNEQFF. The genes are TRBV18 and TRBJ2-1; maybe TRBD1 (6 bases). The CDR3 contains 14 residues. The germline V and J ends were trimmed by 1 base and 7 bases, with 11 bases remaining between them. Germline CDR1 and CDR2: KGHSH and LQKENI.

J is TRBJ2-1 and V is TRBV5-4; a weak D match, TRBD2 (6 bases). V lost 4 bases to trimming and J lost 5 bases, with 16 bases between them. There are 15 residues in the CDR3. Germline assignment: CDR1 SGHNT and CDR2 YYREEE (reference sequence). CDR3 region: CASSLAVAVDNEQFF. For the CDR3, the DNA is TGTGCCAGCAGCCTGGCGGTAGCGGTCGACAATGAGCAGTTCTTC.

DNA of the CDR3: TGCGCCAGCAGCCAGCAGACCACTTCGAAGCAGTACTTC. Protein: CASSQQTTSKQYF. The chain uses TRBV4-1 and TRBJ2-7; D is unclear. CDR1 and CDR2 (germline): MGHRA, YSYEKL. V lost 3 bases and J lost 8, with 14 bases in between. The CDR3 totals 13 residues.

This sequence joins TRBV28 and TRBJ2-7; TRBD1 might be the D (7 bases). CDR3 length: 16 residues. Germline CDR1 is MDHEN and CDR2 is SYDVKM. Trimming shortened V by 6 bases and J by 2 bases, and 20 bases separated the two germline ends. This chain's CDR3 is CASSNPQGGATYEQYF. In DNA, the CDR3 is TGTGCCAGCAGCAATCCTCAGGGGGGCGCCACCTACGAGCAGTACTTC.

The chain employs TRBV5-1 and TRBJ1-1; a possible D gene is TRBD1 (5 bases). The CDR3 has 13 residues. V shed 4 bases and J shed 9 bases, with 16 bases lying between them. In germline, CDR1 is SGHRS, CDR2 YFSETQ. The CDR3: CASSGRDDSKAFF. CDR3 DNA sequence: TGCGCCAGCAGCGGCCGGGACGACAGCAAAGCTTTCTTT.

V is TRBV7-2 and J is TRBJ2-1; D ambiguous. The germline V gene encodes CDR1 SGHTA and CDR2 FQGNSA. Trimming removed 5 bases at V and 7 bases at J, with 18 bases between. The CDR3 contains 15 residues. This chain's CDR3 is CASSRQWAMSNEQFF. In nucleotides, the CDR3 is TGTGCCAGCAGCCGCCAGTGGGCAATGTCTAATGAGCAGTTCTTC.

As to this clone: Additional DNA sequences in this sample encode the identical CDR3. This chain uses TRBV18 with TRBJ1-1, with D hard to call. The CDR3 extends over 14 amino acids. V was cut by 3 bases and J by 0 bases, with 8 bases left in between. Germline-derived CDR1 and CDR2 are KGHSH and LQKENI. The CDR3, as DNA: TGTGCCAGCTCACCTCAGGATATGAACACTGAAGCTTTCTTT. Translating gives CASSPQDMNTEAFF.

The V call is TRBV19, the J call TRBJ2-7, with 8 bases matching TRBD1. CDR1 and CDR2 from the germline V gene are LNHDA and SQIVND (reference sequence). Trimming removed 10 bases from V and 4 bases from J; junction bases left unmatched: 15. CDR3 length equals 15 residues. The CDR3 DNA reads as TGTGCCACCAAGAACGAGGGGACAGGATTTTACGAGCAGTACTTC. This gives the protein CATKNEGTGFYEQYF.

This clone was counted once. V gene TRBV29-1 combines with J gene TRBJ1-2; D ambiguous. The ends were cut back, 6 bases at V and 4 bases at J, with 15 bases in the middle. This CDR3 is built from 13 residues. Germline V lookup: CDR1 SQVTM, CDR2 ANQGSEA. The CDR3 spells CSVPLGQVYGYTF. For the CDR3, the DNA is TGCAGCGTCCCCCTGGGTCAGGTCTATGGCTACACCTTC. Complete variable domain (other parts from reference TRBV29-1 and TRBJ1-2): SAVISQKPSRDICQRGTSLTIQCQVDSQVTMMFWYRQQPGQSLTLIATANQGSEATYESGFVIDKFPISRPNLTFSTLTVSNMSPEDSSIYLCSVPLGQVYGYTFGSGTRLTVV.

The rearrangement links TRBV7-2 to TRBJ2-7; D is ambiguous. The CDR3 consists of 12 residues. V dropped 5 bases and J dropped 5 bases, with 10 bases sitting between them. Germline V gene data show CDR1 as SGHTA and CDR2 as FQGNSA. CDR3 sequence reads: CASSPRIHEQYF. The DNA for the CDR3 is TGTGCCAGCAGCCCTCGGATCCACGAGCAGTACTTC.

Notes on this clone: Other DNA sequences in this sample translate to the same CDR3. The chain employs TRBV19 and TRBJ1-5; TRBD1 is a possible D gene (6 bases). Germline V gives CDR1 LNHDA, CDR2 SQIVND (reference sequence). V was clipped by 5 bases and J by 1 base, with 9 bases between them. CDR3 length: 14 amino acids. CDR3 residues: CASSPGQSNQPQHF. CDR3 nucleotides: TGTGCCAGTAGTCCCGGACAGAGCAATCAGCCCCAGCATTTT.

The V and J genes are TRBV5-4 and TRBJ2-5; TRBD2 aligns across 11 bases. The CDR3 sequence is 14 residues long. Germline lookup yields CDR1 SGHNT and CDR2 YYREEE (reference sequence). Trimming cost V 7 bases and J 5 bases; bases outside gene matches: 7. The CDR3 DNA reads TGTGCCAGCCGACCTAGCGGGGGGACGGAGACCCAGTACTTC. It encodes CASRPSGGTETQYF. The complete variable domain, with remaining parts taken from reference TRBV5-4 and TRBJ2-5, reads ETGVTQSPTHLIKTRGQQVTLRCSSQSGHNTVSWYQQALGQGPQFIFQYYREEENGRGNFPPRFSGLQFPNYSSELNVNALELDDSALYLCASRPSGGTETQYFGPGTRLLVL.

V and J are TRBV7-6 and TRBJ2-7; D unresolved. Germline V gene lookup returns CDR1 SGHVS and CDR2 FNYEAQ. V was shortened by 1 base and J by 7 bases, with 8 bases between the two germline ends. The CDR3 loop spans 12 amino acids. The CDR3 bases are TGTGCCAGCAGCTTAGATCGGGCAGAGCAGTACTTC. Amino acids: CASSLDRAEQYF.

This clone was seen a single time. This chain links TRBV12-5 with TRBJ2-5; D perhaps matches TRBD2 (5 bases). The germline gives CDR1 LGHNT, CDR2 FRNRAP. The CDR3 covers 18 residues. V gave up 1 base and J gave up 1 base, with 19 bases separating them. CDR3 in amino acids: CASGLGRGFAATQETQYF. In DNA, the CDR3 is TGTGCTAGTGGTTTGGGACGAGGGTTTGCGGCTACCCAAGAGACCCAGTACTTC.

Details on this clone: Since a much larger clone is just one base distant, this may be a read error. The rearrangement links TRBV6-5 to TRBJ1-5, with 10 bases fitting TRBD1. The length of the CDR3 is 15 residues. V trimming: 2 bases; J trimming: 7 bases; junction bases outside the gene matches: 5. Germline loops: CDR1 MNHEY, CDR2 SVGAGI. The CDR3 DNA is TGTGCCAGCAGTTACCCAGGACAGGGGGGGCAGCCCCAGCATTTT. Residues: CASSYPGQGGQPQHF.

This chain connects TRBV19 to TRBJ1-2, with 8 bases identical to TRBD1. The CDR3 is 16 residues long. Germline-derived CDR1 and CDR2 are LNHDA and SQIVND (reference sequence). The junction had 8 bases not matched to a gene; V was cut back by 2 bases and J by 3 bases. CDR3 sequence (DNA): TGTGCCAGTAGTATAAAATCAGGGGGCTACTACTATGGCTACACCTTC. It is translated as CASSIKSGGYYYGYTF.

The chain carries TRBV5-1 and TRBJ2-7; 7 bases match TRBD2. CDR1 is SGHRS, CDR2 YFSETQ, per germline. The CDR3 runs to 14 residues. J was trimmed by 7 bases and V by 2 bases; bases with no gene match: 9. CDR3 sequence (DNA): TGCGCCAGCAGCTTCGGGGGAGGGGTCAGGGAGCAGTACTTC. Its translation is CASSFGGGVREQYF.

The genes are TRBV6-5 and TRBJ2-3, with TRBD2 identical over 7 bases. Germline CDR1 is MNHEY and CDR2 is SVGAGI. This CDR3 comprises 16 residues. After removal of 0 bases from V and 3 bases from J, the junction contained 6 bases not matched to a gene. As DNA, the CDR3 is TGTGCCAGCAGTTACTCGGATAGCGGGTGGACAGATACGCAGTATTTT. Translating it yields CASSYSDSGWTDTQYF.

The chain recombines TRBV5-1 with TRBJ2-4; no clear D gene. Trimming stripped 0 bases from V and 6 bases from J, with 13 bases between. Germline assignment: CDR1 SGHRS and CDR2 YFSETQ. The CDR3 spans 15 residues. The CDR3 coding sequence is TGCGCCAGCAGCTTGGGGGCGGCTTTCGGAAACATTCAGTACTTC. Translating it yields CASSLGAAFGNIQYF.

The chain employs TRBV4-2 and TRBJ2-7; D call uncertain. The germline gives CDR1 LGHNA, CDR2 YNFKEQ. V lost 1 base and J lost 3, with 10 bases in between. CDR3 size: 14 residues. The CDR3 sequence is CASSQARKGYEQYF. The CDR3 DNA reads TGTGCCAGCAGCCAAGCCAGAAAGGGCTACGAGCAGTACTTC.

The chain combines TRBV19 with TRBJ2-3; 11 nucleotides match TRBD2. This CDR3 comprises 17 residues. In germline, CDR1 is LNHDA, CDR2 SQIVND (reference sequence). V was clipped by 6 bases and J by 1 base; unmatched bases: 9. The DNA for the CDR3 is TGTGCCAGTAGCTTCCTTAGCGGGAGGGCCGGCACAGATACGCAGTATTTT. It is translated as CASSFLSGRAGTDTQYF.

The chain carries TRBV6-1 and TRBJ2-2, with unresolved D. The CDR3 has 13 amino acids. In germline, CDR1 is MNHNS, CDR2 SASEGT. Between the trimmed V and J ends, which lost 6 bases and 0 bases, there was a span of 5 bases. The CDR3 nucleotides are TGTGCCAGCAGCAAGACGAACACCGGGGAGCTGTTTTTT. Translation: CASSKTNTGELFF.

In this sample, this clone turned up once. V gene TRBV6-8 combines with J gene TRBJ2-7; TRBD1 aligns across 8 bases. The CDR3 length is 16 residues. After removal of 2 bases from V and 0 bases from J, the junction contained 6 bases not matched to a gene. CDR1 MNHGY and CDR2 SAAAGT come from the germline V gene. This CDR3 reads CASSYRGQACSYEQYF. The CDR3 DNA reads as TGTGCCAGCAGTTACCGGGGACAGGCGTGCTCCTACGAGCAGTACTTC.

The V call is TRBV19, the J call TRBJ1-2, with 12 bases identical to TRBD1. The CDR3 is 17 residues long. CDR1 is LNHDA and CDR2 is SQIVND in the germline V gene (reference sequence). With V trimmed by 5 bases and J by 3 bases, 10 bases remained unmatched. The CDR3 reads CASSPKGQGALDYGYTF. As DNA, the CDR3 is TGTGCCAGTAGTCCTAAGGGACAGGGGGCTTTGGACTATGGCTACACCTTC.

This chain's CDR3 is CASSLGLGTGGQETQYF. The CDR3 coding sequence is TGTGCCAGCAGCTTAGGGCTCGGGACAGGAGGCCAAGAGACCCAGTACTTC. The chain recombines TRBV7-3 with TRBJ2-5; TRBD1 aligns across 8 bases. This CDR3 is 17 amino acids long. Trimming removed 2 bases from V and 1 base from J; junction bases left unmatched: 9. Germline V gene data show CDR1 as SGHTA and CDR2 as FQGTGA.

The chain links TRBV7-9 to TRBJ1-6; D possibly corresponds to TRBD1 (6 bases). Trimming took off 0 bases at V and 10 bases at J, with 13 bases between the two ends. Germline V gene lookup returns CDR1 SEHNR and CDR2 FQNEAQ (reference sequence). The CDR3 runs 15 residues. As DNA, the CDR3 is TGTGCCAGCAGCTTAGCGGGGGCGTCTGGGTCACCCCTCCACTTT. This gives the protein CASSLAGASGSPLHF.

The chain couples TRBV7-2 to TRBJ2-3; D gene uncertain. The CDR3 has 14 residues. Looked up from germline, CDR1 is SGHTA and CDR2 is FQGNSA. V was shortened by 1 base and J by 4 bases, with 9 bases between the two germline ends. The CDR3 nucleotides read TGTGCCAGCAGCTTAGGGGCGCCGGCAGATACGCAGTATTTT. It codes for CASSLGAPADTQYF.

The rearrangement links TRBV5-4 to TRBJ2-3; TRBD2 matches 12 bases. J lost 6 bases, V lost 1 base, and 6 bases had no gene match. The germline gives CDR1 SGHNT, CDR2 YYREEE (reference sequence). This CDR3 is 16 amino acids long. This CDR3 reads CASSLRLAGASDTQYF. CDR3 bases: TGTGCCAGCAGCTTGAGACTAGCGGGAGCATCGGATACGCAGTATTTT.